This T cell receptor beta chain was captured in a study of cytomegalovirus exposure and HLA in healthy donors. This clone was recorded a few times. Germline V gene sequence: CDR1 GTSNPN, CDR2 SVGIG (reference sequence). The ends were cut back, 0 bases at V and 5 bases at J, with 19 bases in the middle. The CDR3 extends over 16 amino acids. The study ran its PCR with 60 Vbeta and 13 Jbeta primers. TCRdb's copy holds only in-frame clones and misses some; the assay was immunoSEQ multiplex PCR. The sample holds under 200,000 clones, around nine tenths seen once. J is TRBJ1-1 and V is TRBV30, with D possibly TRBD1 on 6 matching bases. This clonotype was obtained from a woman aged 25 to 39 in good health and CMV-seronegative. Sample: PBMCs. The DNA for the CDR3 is TGTGCCTGGAGTGTAAAACCAGGGGAGTGGAAAACTGAAGCTTTCTTT. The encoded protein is CAWSVKPGEWKTEAFF.